One sample yielded the 29 T cell receptor beta chains listed below, sequenced in a study of cytomegalovirus exposure and HLA in healthy donors. PCR amplification relied on 60 Vbeta primers (plus 13 Jbeta primers). The method was immunoSEQ multiplex PCR; TCRdb's version includes in-frame clones alone and lacks a portion of them. The sample has 190,000 or so clones, around 83% seen once. Sequencing used PBMCs. The source of these receptors is a man between 50 and 59 years old in good health and CMV-seronegative.

This clone has more than one count but fewer than ten. The rearrangement joins TRBV6-5 to TRBJ2-1; 7 bases agree with TRBD2. Germline CDR1 reads MNHEY; CDR2 reads SVGAGI. Losses at the gene ends were 6 bases for V and 4 bases for J; bases not matched to a gene: 9. The CDR3 covers 15 residues. CDR3 amino acids: CASRISPGGYNEQFF. Written as DNA, the CDR3 is TGTGCCAGCAGGATCTCTCCGGGGGGTTACAATGAGCAGTTCTTC.

V and J are TRBV7-3 and TRBJ2-3; D may be TRBD2 (7 bases). Germline CDR1 reads SGHTA; CDR2 reads FQGTGA. The V gene lost 5 bases and the J gene lost 5 bases, with 17 bases spanning the gap. The CDR3 covers 15 residues. CDR3 loop: CASSPQGGVVDTQYF. The CDR3, as DNA: TGTGCCAGCAGCCCACAAGGGGGGGTAGTAGATACGCAGTATTTT.

The chain couples TRBV4-3 to TRBJ2-5; a possible D gene is TRBD2 (5 bases). Germline V gene lookup returns CDR1 LGHNA and CDR2 YSLEER. With 4 bases removed from V and 5 bases from J, the gap between germline ends came to 20 bases. The CDR3 length is 16 residues. The CDR3 spells CASSLGDVGVAETQYF. The CDR3 bases are TGCGCCAGCAGCCTCGGGGATGTTGGGGTTGCGGAGACCCAGTACTTC.

The chain is built from TRBV2 and TRBJ1-2; 8 bases are a match to TRBD1. The germline V gene encodes CDR1 SNHLY and CDR2 FYNNEI. CDR3 length: 13 amino acids. After removal of 6 bases from V and 5 bases from J, the junction contained 5 bases not matched to a gene. The CDR3 nucleotides read TGTGCCAGCAGGAGACAGGGGCTTTATGGCTACACCTTC. Its protein product is CASRRQGLYGYTF.

The chain has TRBV7-8 and TRBJ2-3, with a possible D match to TRBD2 (6 bases). V lost 2 bases and J lost 5, with 11 bases in between. The CDR3 totals 14 residues. Germline V gene data show CDR1 as SGHVS and CDR2 as FQNEAQ. The CDR3 DNA reads TGTGCCAGCAGCTTACTGGTGGGGGGAGATACGCAGTATTTT. Its protein is CASSLLVGGDTQYF.

The chain employs TRBV5-1 and TRBJ1-1; weak D call: TRBD1 (5 bases). The CDR3 is made up of 16 amino acids. V was clipped by 7 bases and J by 0 bases, with 19 bases between them. CDR1 SGHRS and CDR2 YFSETQ come from the germline V gene. This CDR3 is CASVRGSSHMNTEAFF. CDR3 sequence (DNA): TGCGCCAGCGTGCGGGGGTCATCTCACATGAACACTGAAGCTTTCTTT.

The chain couples TRBV7-9 to TRBJ1-2; no reliable D call. The CDR3 sequence is 17 residues long. Germline loops: CDR1 SEHNR, CDR2 FQNEAQ (reference sequence). V was cut by 7 bases and J by 6 bases, with 27 bases left in between. The CDR3, as DNA: TGTGCCAGCATCCCTCGGGATACACCCTCCTTTACAAATGGCTACACCTTC. As protein: CASIPRDTPSFTNGYTF.

This sequence joins TRBV27 and TRBJ2-7; the D gene is possibly TRBD1 (5 bases). The V and J ends lost 4 bases and 2 bases respectively, with 21 bases between them. This CDR3 is built from 17 residues. Per germline, CDR1 MNHEY and CDR2 SMNVEV (reference sequence). Here the CDR3 reads CASSSRTRSGSPYEQYF. The CDR3 nucleotides read TGTGCCAGCAGTTCCCGGACAAGGTCAGGATCCCCCTACGAGCAGTACTTC.

V usage is TRBV4-3 and J usage is TRBJ2-7; 8 nucleotides align to TRBD1. This CDR3 is built from 16 residues. CDR1 is LGHNA, CDR2 YSLEER, per germline. V shed 3 bases and J 1 base; nucleotides not matched to a gene: 8. This chain's CDR3 is CASSQTGTGLSYEQYF. As DNA, the CDR3 is TGCGCCAGCAGCCAGACCGGGACAGGACTATCCTACGAGCAGTACTTC.

This clone turned up a few times. The chain links TRBV7-2 to TRBJ2-7; 8 nucleotides line up with TRBD2. Germline values: CDR1 SGHTA, CDR2 FQGNSA. V lost 1 base to trimming and J lost 1 base; unmatched junction nucleotides: 3. This CDR3 contains 15 residues. CDR3 sequence (DNA): TGTGCCAGCAGCTTAGGTAGCGGGGCTTCCTACGAGCAGTACTTC. This encodes CASSLGSGASYEQYF.

The V call is TRBV6-6, the J call TRBJ2-1; the D gene is possibly TRBD1 (6 bases). V dropped 5 bases and J dropped 0 bases, with 11 bases sitting between them. The CDR3 covers 15 residues. Germline CDR1 MNHNY, CDR2 SVGAGI (reference sequence). The CDR3 DNA reads as TGTGCCAGCAGTAGACAGGTTAGCTCCTACAATGAGCAGTTCTTC. The encoded protein is CASSRQVSSYNEQFF.

The chain recombines TRBV4-1 with TRBJ2-7; a possible D gene is TRBD2 (6 bases). The length of the CDR3 is 16 residues. Trimming stripped 2 bases from V and 0 bases from J, with 14 bases between. Germline V lookup: CDR1 MGHRA, CDR2 YSYEKL. The CDR3 loop is CASSQFRDSPSYEQYF. DNA for the CDR3: TGCGCCAGCAGCCAATTCCGGGACTCCCCCTCCTACGAGCAGTACTTC.

The J gene is TRBJ2-1, the V gene TRBV29-1; a possible D gene is TRBD2 (5 bases). The CDR3 totals 11 residues. V was trimmed by 3 bases and J by 9 bases, leaving 9 bases between them. Germline-derived CDR1 and CDR2 are SQVTM and ANQGSEA. The CDR3 region has the DNA TGCAGCGTTGACCGCGGGTCTGAGCAGTTCTTC. Residues: CSVDRGSEQFF.

This chain links TRBV7-2 with TRBJ2-3; D gene ambiguous. Germline CDR1 SGHTA, CDR2 FQGNSA. V was shortened by 1 base and J by 8 bases, with 13 bases between the two germline ends. There are 14 residues in the CDR3. This chain's CDR3 is CASSLETLSGTQYF. CDR3 DNA sequence: TGTGCCAGCAGCTTAGAGACTTTGAGTGGTACGCAGTATTTT.

This sequence joins TRBV4-2 and TRBJ2-6; no reliable D call. The CDR3 is 16 residues long. The ends were cut back, 1 base at V and 0 bases at J, with 7 bases in the middle. The germline V gene encodes CDR1 LGHNA and CDR2 YNFKEQ. CDR3 DNA sequence: TGTGCCAGCAGCCAAGCACAGCTCTCTGGGGCCAACGTCCTGACTTTC. Translated, it gives CASSQAQLSGANVLTF.

Only one count was recorded for this clone. V is TRBV6-5 and J is TRBJ2-7; 8 nucleotides match TRBD1. Per germline, CDR1 MNHEY and CDR2 SVGAGI. The CDR3 is 13 residues long. Trimming at V came to 4 bases and at J to 6 bases, leaving 5 bases not matched to a gene. CDR3 coding DNA: TGTGCCAGCAGTTTACGGACAGGGCGCGAGCAGTACTTC. It specifies CASSLRTGREQYF.

This sequence joins TRBV9 and TRBJ2-7, with D perhaps matching TRBD2 (5 bases). The germline V gene encodes CDR1 SGDLS and CDR2 YYNGEE. This CDR3 is 16 amino acids long. Between the trimmed V and J ends, which lost 4 bases and 3 bases, there was a span of 20 bases. The CDR3 loop is CASSPSLAKGDYEQYF. The CDR3 coding sequence is TGTGCCAGCAGCCCCAGCCTAGCCAAGGGTGACTACGAGCAGTACTTC.

The gene calls are TRBV18 and TRBJ1-2, with TRBD1 matching over 8 bases. The junction had 6 bases not matched to a gene; V was cut back by 3 bases and J by 6 bases. The CDR3 extends over 14 amino acids. Germline V lookup: CDR1 KGHSH, CDR2 LQKENI. The CDR3 coding sequence is TGTGCCAGCTCACCCAGGGGGCTGGGTGATGGCTACACCTTC. Protein sequence: CASSPRGLGDGYTF.

This chain links TRBV5-6 with TRBJ1-5; D not certain. The germline V and J ends were trimmed by 4 bases and 6 bases, with 8 bases remaining between them. Germline loops: CDR1 SGHDT, CDR2 YYEEEE. This CDR3 comprises 12 residues. The CDR3 DNA is TGTGCCAGCAGCCACTCCCGTCAGCCCCAGCATTTT. This sequence encodes CASSHSRQPQHF.

This chain's CDR3 is CASSVAGPRTQYF. The CDR3 DNA sequence: TGTGCCAGCAGCGTAGCCGGTCCGAGAACGCAGTATTTT. The J gene is TRBJ2-3, the V gene TRBV9, with D unclear. The germline V gene has CDR1 SGDLS and CDR2 YYNGEE. V was pared by 0 bases and J by 9 bases, with 11 bases between. This CDR3 is built from 13 residues.

This chain uses TRBV6-1 with TRBJ1-6, with D unclear. Germline assignment: CDR1 MNHNS and CDR2 SASEGT. The germline V and J ends were trimmed by 6 bases and 2 bases, with 11 bases remaining between them. The length of the CDR3 is 15 residues. CDR3 region: CASRSQQTYNSPLHF. The CDR3 DNA reads TGTGCCAGCAGATCCCAACAAACCTATAATTCACCCCTCCACTTT.

This clone has only a few counts. The rearrangement joins TRBV6-5 to TRBJ2-1; 7 bases are shared with TRBD2. J lost 2 bases, V lost 8 bases, and 9 bases had no gene match. The CDR3 is 15 residues long. Germline CDR1 is MNHEY and CDR2 is SVGAGI. The CDR3 reads CASATAGLAYNEQFF. In DNA form, the CDR3 reads TGTGCCAGCGCCACAGCGGGACTCGCCTACAATGAGCAGTTCTTC.

The CDR3 reads CASRQQVTGQPQHF. The DNA of the CDR3 is TGTGCCAGCAGGCAACAGGTTACCGGTCAGCCCCAGCATTTT. This chain links TRBV6-5 with TRBJ1-5, with a tentative D call TRBD1 (5 bases). V lost 6 bases and J lost 6, with 15 bases in between. The CDR3 runs 14 residues. CDR1 and CDR2 from the germline V gene are MNHEY and SVGAGI.

The chain recombines TRBV28 with TRBJ2-2, with 14 bases fitting TRBD2. CDR1 and CDR2 from the germline V gene are MDHEN and SYDVKM. The CDR3 consists of 19 residues. V was clipped by 6 bases and J by 6 bases; unmatched bases: 15. CDR3 in amino acids: CASRTGSVSGLAGAGELFF. CDR3 coding DNA: TGTGCCAGCAGAACAGGGTCTGTATCGGGACTAGCGGGAGCCGGGGAGCTGTTTTTT.

This clone was seen more than once but under ten times. In the same sample, other DNA sequences code for this CDR3. This chain connects TRBV2 to TRBJ1-2; 8 nucleotides align to TRBD1. The CDR3 covers 14 residues. Trimming took 6 bases from V and 2 from J; bases not matched to a gene: 5. Germline CDR1 SNHLY, CDR2 FYNNEI. CDR3 bases: TGTGCCAGCAGGCTGGACAGGGCGAACTATGGCTACACCTTC. Encoded protein: CASRLDRANYGYTF.

The chain combines TRBV23-1 with TRBJ2-7, with D tentatively TRBD1 (6 bases). TRBV23-1 is an ORF for which the function is uncertain. V lost 4 bases to trimming and J lost 2 bases, with 9 bases between them. CDR3 length: 13 residues. In DNA, the CDR3 is TGCGCCAGCAGTCTCAGGGGAGCCTACGAGCAGTACTTC. It encodes CASSLRGAYEQYF.

Notes on this clone: The germline gene is not matched at one end of the junction; a read error may be the cause. The gene calls are TRBV30 and TRBJ2-3, with a possible D match to TRBD1 (6 bases). The germline V gene encodes CDR1 GTSNPN and CDR2 SVGIG (reference sequence). This CDR3 is 12 amino acids long. CDR3 loop: CAGSPRGDTQYF. The CDR3 nucleotides are TGTGCCGGGAGCCCCAGGGGAGATACGCAGTATTTT. The complete variable domain, with remaining parts taken from reference TRBV30 and TRBJ2-3, reads SQTIHQWPATLVQPVGSPLSLECTVEGTSNPNLYWYRQAAGRGLQLLFYSVGIGQISSEVPQNLSASRPQDRQFILSSKKLLLSDSGFYLCAGSPRGDTQYFGPGTRLTVL.

The V call is TRBV19, the J call TRBJ1-2; D gene ambiguous. CDR1 and CDR2 from the germline V gene are LNHDA and SQIVND (reference sequence). The CDR3 is 14 amino acids. V lost 3 bases and J 1 base, leaving 9 bases between the germline ends. The CDR3 DNA sequence: TGTGCCAGTAGTATCGGTGAATTTAACTATGGCTACACCTTC. This sequence encodes CASSIGEFNYGYTF.

The J gene is TRBJ2-3, the V gene TRBV5-1; 7 nucleotides match TRBD2. Germline lookup yields CDR1 SGHRS and CDR2 YFSETQ. The V segment lost 0 bases and the J segment 6 bases; nucleotides outside the gene matches: 13. CDR3 size: 17 residues. The DNA for the CDR3 is TGCGCCAGCAGCTTGGCCAGCGGGGTTTACACGGGGGATACGCAGTATTTT. This gives the protein CASSLASGVYTGDTQYF.